Below, 4 T cell receptor beta chains from the same sample are listed, as sequenced in a study of radiation and T cells in renal cell carcinoma. Time point here: blood 2 weeks post-SBRT. Treatment meaning: 15 Gy SBRT to primary tumor, nephrectomy 4 weeks later. Generated by immunoSEQ multiplex PCR, the TCRdb table keeps only in-frame clones and is missing some. The data show 100,000 to 150,000 clones, about 81% seen once. Here the sequenced sample was blood, taken from a patient whose treatment included radiotherapy and nephrectomy. These receptor sequences come from a man in his fifties with renal cell carcinoma.

V usage is TRBV9 and J usage is TRBJ2-7, with D perhaps matching TRBD2 (6 bases). From germline, CDR1 is SGDLS and CDR2 YYNGEE. The CDR3 extends over 15 amino acids. V dropped 3 bases and J dropped 3 bases, with 16 bases sitting between them. As DNA, the CDR3 is TGTGCCAGCAGCGGGGGCGGGGCCTTTATCTACGAGCAGTACTTC. As protein: CASSGGGAFIYEQYF.

The V call is TRBV21-1, the J call TRBJ2-7; TRBD2 is taken as the D call from the table, unchecked against the DNA. TRBV21-1 has pseudogene status. The CDR3 loop spans 14 amino acids. In nucleotides, the CDR3 is TGTGCCAGCAGCGAAATAGCTAGCCGGGGGGCCAAGTACTTC. This gives the protein CASSEIASRGAKYF.

J is TRBJ1-2 and V is TRBV7-9; D call uncertain. The length of the CDR3 is 14 residues. The germline CDR1 and CDR2 sequences are SEHNR and FQNEAQ (reference sequence). Trimming removed 1 base at V and 6 bases at J, with 12 bases between. CDR3 sequence (DNA): TGTGCCAGCAGCTTAGGGCAGGCAGGAGATGGCTACACCTTC. This codes for CASSLGQAGDGYTF.

The rearrangement uses TRBV5-4 and TRBJ1-1; D uncertain. Trimming stripped 1 base from V and 1 base from J, with 11 bases between. In germline, CDR1 is SGHNT, CDR2 YYREEE (reference sequence). This CDR3 contains 15 residues. The CDR3 region is CASSLISQPNTEAFF. As DNA, the CDR3 is TGTGCCAGCAGCTTGATAAGTCAACCGAACACTGAAGCTTTCTTT. The whole variable domain, remainder taken from reference TRBV5-4 and TRBJ1-1, is ETGVTQSPTHLIKTRGQQVTLRCSSQSGHNTVSWYQQALGQGPQFIFQYYREEENGRGNFPPRFSGLQFPNYSSELNVNALELDDSALYLCASSLISQPNTEAFFGQGTRLTVV.